One T cell receptor beta chain is described in this entry. Its cognate antigen is unknown. Trimming stripped 6 bases from V and 0 bases from J, with 9 bases between. CDR1 and CDR2 (germline): MNHNS, SASEGT. This CDR3 is built from 14 residues. TCRdb ran MiXCR on the 5' RACE reads and lists one entry per CDR3 protein. The sample carries roughly 64,000 distinct CDR3 sequences, about 20% recorded once. The memory fraction was CD4+CD45RO+CD25- cells. Study-wide findings and caveats: The larger-cohort validation was restricted to a single TCR beta V-J rearrangement rather than whole repertoires. Tumor Treg TCRs overlapped most with tumor naive CD4+ cells.

The chain has TRBV6-1 and TRBJ2-1; a weak D match, TRBD2 (6 bases). The sample was memory CD4+ T cells sorted from a lymph node. Subset here: memory CD4+ T cells, CD4+CD45RO+CD25-. The sequence was obtained from a female donor with breast cancer. Here the CDR3 reads CASSLSGSYNEQFF. The CDR3 DNA is TGTGCCAGCAGCCTTAGCGGCTCCTACAATGAGCAGTTCTTC.